This record concerns one T cell receptor beta chain sequence. Its antigen is unidentified. Measured with immunoSEQ multiplex PCR; TCRdb has only the in-frame clones, and not every one. The sample consists of around 15,000 clones, 70% to 75% of them appearing once. The data stem from a study of tumor-infiltrating lymphocytes in localized non-small cell lung cancer. Whole-study results and caveats: Not all patients were TCR sequenced, owing to tissue quantity. Tumors had more T cell infiltration than uninvolved lung, per TCRbeta sequencing and CD3 counts. Different pieces of the same tissue went to different assays, confounding technical variation with intratumor heterogeneity. Immunotypes IM1 and IM2 had similar TCR-derived T-cell fractions.

V trimming: 6 bases; J trimming: 5 bases; junction bases outside the gene matches: 10. Germline CDR1 and CDR2: MDHEN and SYDVKM. The CDR3 runs 15 residues. The sample taken for sequencing was lung tumor tissue. This receptor was obtained from a human donor with non-small cell lung cancer. The chain couples TRBV28 to TRBJ2-5; TRBD2 agrees at 9 bases. CDR3 region: CASSPPGLARETQYF. For the CDR3, the DNA is TGTGCCAGCAGCCCCCCAGGACTAGCGCGGGAGACCCAGTACTTC.